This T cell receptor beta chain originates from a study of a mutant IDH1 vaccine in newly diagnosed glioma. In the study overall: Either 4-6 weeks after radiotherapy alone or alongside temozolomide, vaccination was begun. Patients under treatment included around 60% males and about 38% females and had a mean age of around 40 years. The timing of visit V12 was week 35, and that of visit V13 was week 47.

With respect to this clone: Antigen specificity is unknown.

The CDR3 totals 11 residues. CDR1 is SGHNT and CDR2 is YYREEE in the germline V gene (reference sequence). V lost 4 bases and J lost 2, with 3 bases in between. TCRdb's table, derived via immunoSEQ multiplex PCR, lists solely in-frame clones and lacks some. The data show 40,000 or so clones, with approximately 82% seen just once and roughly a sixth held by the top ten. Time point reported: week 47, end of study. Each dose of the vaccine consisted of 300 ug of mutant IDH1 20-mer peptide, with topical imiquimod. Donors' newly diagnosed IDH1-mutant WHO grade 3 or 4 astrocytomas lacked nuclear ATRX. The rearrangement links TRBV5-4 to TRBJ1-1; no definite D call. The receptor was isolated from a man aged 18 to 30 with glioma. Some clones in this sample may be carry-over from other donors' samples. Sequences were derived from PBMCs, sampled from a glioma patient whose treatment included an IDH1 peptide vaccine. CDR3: CASSVNTEAFF. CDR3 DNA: TGTGCCAGCAGCGTAAACACTGAAGCTTTCTTT.